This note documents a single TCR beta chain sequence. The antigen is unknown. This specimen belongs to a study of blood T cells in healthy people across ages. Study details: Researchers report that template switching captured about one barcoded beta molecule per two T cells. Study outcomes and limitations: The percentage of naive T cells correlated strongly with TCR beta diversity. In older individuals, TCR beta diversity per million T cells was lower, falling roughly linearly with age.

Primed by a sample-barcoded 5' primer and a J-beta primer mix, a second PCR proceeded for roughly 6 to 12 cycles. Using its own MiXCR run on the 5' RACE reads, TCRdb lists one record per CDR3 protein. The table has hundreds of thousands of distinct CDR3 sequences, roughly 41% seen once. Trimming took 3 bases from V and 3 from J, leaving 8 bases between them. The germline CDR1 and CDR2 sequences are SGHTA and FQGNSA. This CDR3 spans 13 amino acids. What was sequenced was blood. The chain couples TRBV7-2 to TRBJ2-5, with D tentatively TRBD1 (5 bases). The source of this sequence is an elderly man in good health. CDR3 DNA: TGTGCCAGCAGCTTCCGCAGGGAAGAGACCCAGTACTTC. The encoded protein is CASSFRREETQYF. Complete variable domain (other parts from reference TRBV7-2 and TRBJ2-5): GAGVSQSPSNKVTEKGKDVELRCDPISGHTALYWYRQSLGQGLEFLIYFQGNSAPDKSGLPSDRFSAERTGGSVSTLTIQRTQQEDSAVYLCASSFRREETQYFGPGTRLLVL.